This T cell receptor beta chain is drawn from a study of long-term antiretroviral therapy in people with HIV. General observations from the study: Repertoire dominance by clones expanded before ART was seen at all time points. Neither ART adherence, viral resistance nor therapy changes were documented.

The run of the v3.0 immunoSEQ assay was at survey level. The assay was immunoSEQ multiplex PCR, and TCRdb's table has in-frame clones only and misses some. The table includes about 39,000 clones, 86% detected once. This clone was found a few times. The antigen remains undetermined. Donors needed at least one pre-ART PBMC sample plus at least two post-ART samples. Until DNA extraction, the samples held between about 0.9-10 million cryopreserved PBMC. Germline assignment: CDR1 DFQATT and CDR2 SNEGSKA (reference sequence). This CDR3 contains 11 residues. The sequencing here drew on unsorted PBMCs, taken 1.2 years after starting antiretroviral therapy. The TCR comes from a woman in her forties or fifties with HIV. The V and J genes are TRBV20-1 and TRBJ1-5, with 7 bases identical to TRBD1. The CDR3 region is CRAGQFTAQHF. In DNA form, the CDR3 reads TGCAGGGCGGGACAGTTTACAGCCCAGCATTTT.